These T cell receptor beta chains were read from a single sample in a study of molecular identifiers for immune sequencing clone quantification. TCRdb re-called the PCR reads through MiXCR, storing one row per CDR3 protein. This table holds about 640,000 distinct CDR3 sequences, roughly 21% found once. The sample consisted of naive CD8+ T cells from blood, with Jurkat cell RNA spiked in. Receptors originate from a human donor in good health. Some libraries in this study had Jurkat cell RNA spiked in. Each CDR3 is given with its conserved first and last residue. The D gene is left open where the match is weak. The listing skips clone size in some rows; elsewhere it reads once, few, many or a size class.

J | D | V | size | CDR3 | DNA
TRBJ2-3 | TRBD2 | TRBV6-2/TRBV6-3 | many | CASSYIPSGRSTDTQYF | TGTGCCAGCAGTTACATACCAAGCGGGAGAAGCACAGATACGCAGTATTTT
TRBJ2-1 | TRBD2 | TRBV12-3/TRBV12-4 | many | CASSLVAGGPSEFF | TGTGCCAGCAGTTTAGTAGCGGGAGGGCCGTCGGAGTTCTTC
TRBJ2-5 | TRBD1 | TRBV7-9 | many | CASSLLTGGGETQYF | TGTGCCAGCAGCTTACTCACAGGGGGCGGAGAGACCCAGTACTTC
TRBJ1-1 | - | TRBV4-1 | many | CASSPGPYMNTEAFF | TGCGCCAGCAGCCCAGGTCCTTATATGAACACTGAAGCTTTCTTT
TRBJ2-1 | TRBD2 | TRBV11-2 | few | CASSLGTSGDLYNEQFF | TGTGCCAGCAGCTTAGGGACTAGCGGGGATCTCTACAATGAGCAGTTCTTC
TRBJ2-7 | - | TRBV20-1 | many | CSARPDRFYEQYF | TGCAGTGCTAGACCCGACCGATTCTACGAGCAGTACTTC
TRBJ2-7 | - | TRBV12-3/TRBV12-4 | few | CASADTTEQYF | TGTGCCAGCGCGGACACCACCGAGCAGTACTTC
TRBJ2-3 | - | TRBV28 | many | CASSSISSRPDTQYF | TGTGCCAGCAGTTCCATTTCTAGCCGCCCAGATACGCAGTATTTT
TRBJ2-5 | - | TRBV20-1 | few | CSAPLGGRRQETQYF | TGCAGTGCACCCTTGGGGGGGCGACGCCAAGAGACCCAGTACTTC
TRBJ2-7 | - | TRBV12-3/TRBV12-4 | - | CASSLVLPYEQYF | TGTGCCAGCAGTTTAGTATTACCCTACGAGCAGTACTTC
TRBJ2-5 | TRBD2 | TRBV29-1 | few | CSVQPHGTGGETQYF | TGCAGCGTGCAACCCCACGGGACGGGGGGTGAGACCCAGTACTTC
TRBJ2-7 | - | TRBV11-1 | - | CASSLEVAYEQYF | TGTGCCAGCAGCTTGGAAGTGGCCTACGAGCAGTACTTC
TRBJ2-7 | - | TRBV27 | - | CASSSMNPYEQYF | TGTGCCAGCAGTTCGATGAACCCCTACGAGCAGTACTTC
TRBJ2-1 | TRBD2 | TRBV7-3 | many | CASRLGGSSYNEQFF | TGTGCCAGCAGATTGGGGGGGAGCTCCTACAATGAGCAGTTCTTC
TRBJ2-7 | TRBD1 | TRBV28 | many | CASRTGQTYEQYF | TGTGCCAGCAGGACGGGACAGACCTACGAGCAGTACTTC
TRBJ1-2 | - | TRBV7-9 | - | CASSLGETEGNGYTF | TGTGCCAGCAGCTTAGGAGAGACAGAGGGCAATGGCTACACCTTC
TRBJ2-4 | - | TRBV21-1 | many | CASSKEERRGLAKNIQYF | TGTGCCAGCAGCAAAGAAGAAAGGAGGGGGTTAGCCAAAAACATTCAGTACTTC